Presented here are 18 T cell receptor beta chains from one specimen sequenced in a study of graft-versus-host responses after intestinal transplantation (dated by TCRdb to the early 2020s). The library was prepared using the immunoSEQ multiplex PCR assay. This is the immuneACCESS table as TCRdb keeps it, with only in-frame sequences that have V and J called. A part of the clones is gone; compared with another copy, unresolved V genes explain less than half, and the rest is unexplained. Counted in this sample were 12,000 to 15,000 clones; just under 30% of them appeared once. 3.9% of the sample is taken by the ten largest. This specimen's time point label, per the study, means: cells obtained before transplantation from donor or recipient. The input for sequencing was alloreactive CD4+ T cells from a mixed lymphocyte reaction culture, taken before intestinal transplant. The cell subset or site label here, explained by the study, means: CFSE-low proliferating T cells sorted from approximately 6-day pre-transplant mixed lymphocyte reaction (GvH or HvG direction). These receptors came from a human patient who received an intestinal transplant.

This clone is deemed medium-sized. The chain carries TRBV7-2 and TRBJ1-4, with D maybe TRBD1 (5 bases). The germline V gene has CDR1 SGHTA and CDR2 FQGNSA. The V and J ends lost 2 bases and 1 base respectively, with 5 bases between them. The CDR3 runs to 14 residues. CDR3 loop: CASSLRGTNEKLFF. The CDR3 DNA reads TGTGCCAGCAGCTTAAGGGGAACTAATGAAAAACTGTTTTTT.

This chain links TRBV7-8 with TRBJ2-2, with 13 bases identical to TRBD2. V dropped 5 bases and J dropped 6; count of bases not matched to a gene: 6. CDR3 length equals 16 residues. Germline CDR1 is SGHVS and CDR2 is FQNEAQ. As DNA, the CDR3 is TGTGCCAGCAGCGTCACTAGCGGGAGGGCCCCCGGGGAGCTGTTTTTT. Protein sequence: CASSVTSGRAPGELFF.

A single count supports this clone. The gene calls are TRBV19 and TRBJ2-7, with D perhaps TRBD1 or TRBD2 (5 bases each). CDR1 and CDR2 (germline): LNHDA, SQIVND (reference sequence). This CDR3 spans 13 amino acids. V was clipped by 6 bases and J by 0 bases, with 9 bases between them. The DNA of the CDR3 is TGTGCCAGTAGCTCAGGGAGCTCCTACGAGCAGTACTTC. It is translated as CASSSGSSYEQYF.

This sequence joins TRBV7-8 and TRBJ2-7, with 7 bases fitting TRBD1. CDR1 and CDR2 from the germline V gene are SGHVS and FQNEAQ. The CDR3 length is 13 residues. Losses at the gene ends were 7 bases for V and 0 bases for J; bases not matched to a gene: 3. Here the CDR3 DNA reads TGTGCCAGCACGGGACAGTACTCCTACGAGCAGTACTTC. Its translation: CASTGQYSYEQYF.

The J gene is TRBJ2-1, the V gene TRBV7-9; 7 nucleotides match TRBD2. The CDR3 totals 15 residues. V shed 3 bases, J shed 3 bases, and the junction held 5 bases outside the gene matches. Germline values: CDR1 SEHNR, CDR2 FQNEAQ (reference sequence). The CDR3 region has the DNA TGTGCCAGCAGCTTCTTTGGCGGGAGCTACAATGAGCAGTTCTTC. Translating it yields CASSFFGGSYNEQFF.

This chain joins TRBV4-2 and TRBJ2-1, with 10 bases aligning to TRBD2. The CDR3 spans 17 residues. The V gene's germline CDR1 is LGHNA and CDR2 YNFKEQ. Germline trimming cut 7 bases from V and 10 bases from J; bases unmatched to any gene: 19. For the CDR3, the DNA is TGTGCCAGCACCTTAATCGGGACTAGCGCCCGATCAGGGGAGCAGTTCTTC. It translates to CASTLIGTSARSGEQFF.

A note on this clone: Additional DNA sequences in this sample encode the identical CDR3. V and J are TRBV5-1 and TRBJ2-4, with 14 bases fitting TRBD2. From germline, CDR1 is SGHRS and CDR2 YFSETQ. The CDR3 contains 21 residues. The V gene end was trimmed by 0 bases and the J gene end by 3 bases; junction bases not matched to a gene: 14. CDR3 bases: TGCGCCAGCAGCTTGGAGGGGACTAGCGGGAGAGTCGGGCGTTACAAAAACATTCAGTACTTC. This sequence encodes CASSLEGTSGRVGRYKNIQYF.

The chain is built from TRBV29-1 and TRBJ1-1; perhaps TRBD1 as D (6 bases). Germline V lookup: CDR1 SQVTM, CDR2 ANQGSEA. The CDR3 spans 14 residues. V was shortened by 7 bases and J by 1 base, with 16 bases between the two germline ends. The chain's CDR3 is CSGLATGWNTEAFF. DNA of the CDR3: TGCAGCGGGCTGGCAACAGGGTGGAACACTGAAGCTTTCTTT.

V usage is TRBV4-2 and J usage is TRBJ2-7; a weak D match, TRBD1 (5 bases). Trimming removed 1 base from V and 1 base from J, with 8 bases in between. CDR1 LGHNA and CDR2 YNFKEQ come from the germline V gene. This CDR3 is 14 amino acids long. DNA for the CDR3: TGTGCCAGCAGCCAAGTTCAGGGTTCCTACGAGCAGTACTTC. It specifies CASSQVQGSYEQYF.

This clone occurred a few times. The chain employs TRBV7-9 and TRBJ1-4; D gene uncertain. The CDR3 is 15 amino acids. Germline CDR1 SEHNR, CDR2 FQNEAQ (reference sequence). Trimming removed 0 bases from V and 5 bases from J, with 10 bases in between. CDR3 protein: CASSLALGVNEKLFF. CDR3 DNA: TGTGCCAGCAGCTTAGCGCTCGGGGTGAATGAAAAACTGTTTTTT.

The V gene is TRBV11-1, the J gene TRBJ1-1; no clear D. CDR3 length: 16 residues. V shed 1 base and J shed 0 bases, with 12 bases lying between them. Germline values: CDR1 SGHAT, CDR2 FQDESV (reference sequence). DNA of the CDR3: TGTGCCAGCAGCTTAGGCGTGACGCGGTTGAACACTGAAGCTTTCTTT. Its translation: CASSLGVTRLNTEAFF. The full variable domain, completed using reference TRBV11-1 and TRBJ1-1, is EAEVAQSPRYKITEKSQAVAFWCDPISGHATLYWYRQILGQGPELLVQFQDESVVDDSQLPKDRFSAERLKGVDSTLKIQPAELGDSAMYLCASSLGVTRLNTEAFFGQGTRLTVV.

V usage is TRBV19 and J usage is TRBJ2-3, with D tentatively TRBD1 or TRBD2 (5 bases each). Germline V gives CDR1 LNHDA, CDR2 SQIVND (reference sequence). The ends were cut back, 9 bases at V and 8 bases at J, with 21 bases in the middle. The CDR3 totals 14 residues. CDR3 DNA: TGTGCCAGCTCCGGGACCGGCCTAGAGATTACGCAGTATTTT. It encodes CASSGTGLEITQYF.

Notes on this clone: At one end, the junction sequence differs from germline, possibly due to a read error. The chain recombines TRBV7-3 with TRBJ2-1; 9 bases align to TRBD2. The CDR3 spans 15 residues. The germline V gene has CDR1 SGHTA and CDR2 FQGTGA. The CDR3 nucleotides read TGTGCCAGCAGCCGGATTAGCGGGAGCTACCATGAGCAGTTCTTC. It encodes CASSRISGSYHEQFF.

This clone has more than one count but fewer than ten. This rearrangement joins TRBV7-2 to TRBJ2-4; D is tentatively TRBD1 or TRBD2 (6 bases each). V lost 2 bases and J 1 base, leaving 15 bases between the germline ends. From germline, CDR1 is SGHTA and CDR2 FQGNSA. The length of the CDR3 is 17 residues. CDR3 nucleotides: TGTGCCAGCAGCTTAAGCCGGGGGCGAACGGCCAAAAACATTCAGTACTTC. Translating it yields CASSLSRGRTAKNIQYF.

V usage is TRBV5-8 and J usage is TRBJ1-4; 7 positions agree with TRBD1. Germline V gives CDR1 SGHTS, CDR2 YDEGEE. The length of the CDR3 is 16 residues. V trimming: 2 bases; J trimming: 8 bases; junction bases outside the gene matches: 12. CDR3 bases: TGTGCCAGCAGCTTACTGACAGGGATGGGGACAGAAAAACTGTTTTTT. Translating it yields CASSLLTGMGTEKLFF.

This clone showed up just a few times. The chain recombines TRBV5-8 with TRBJ1-3; no reliable D call. CDR3 length equals 17 residues. Looked up from germline, CDR1 is SGHTS and CDR2 is YDEGEE. V was pared by 4 bases and J by 2 bases, with 19 bases between. CDR3 protein: CASSLSRTTGPGNTIYF. In DNA form, the CDR3 reads TGTGCCAGCAGCCTGTCTCGCACTACCGGGCCTGGAAACACCATATATTTT.

Only a few counts were recorded for this clone. This sequence joins TRBV30 and TRBJ1-6, with a possible D match to TRBD1 (6 bases). The germline V and J ends were trimmed by 7 bases and 9 bases, with 16 bases remaining between them. CDR3 length: 13 amino acids. Germline V gives CDR1 GTSNPN, CDR2 SVGIG (reference sequence). CDR3 residues: CAFSQGRTSPLHF. CDR3 nucleotide sequence: TGTGCCTTCTCCCAGGGGCGCACTTCACCCCTCCACTTT.

V gene TRBV30 combines with J gene TRBJ2-2; D is possibly TRBD1 (6 bases). Germline-derived CDR1 and CDR2 are GTSNPN and SVGIG (reference sequence). Trimming took 3 bases from V and 3 from J, leaving 26 bases between them. The CDR3 contains 19 residues. The CDR3 DNA reads TGTGCCTGGAGCTACCAACCCCCCGGGACAAGACGATACACCGGGGAGCTGTTTTTT. Amino acid sequence: CAWSYQPPGTRRYTGELFF.